This record looks at one T cell receptor (beta chain) sequence and its context. The antigen remains unidentified. This sample was included in a study of tumor-infiltrating lymphocytes in primary liver carcinoma. Study in general: Participating patients were men and women between 30 and 69 years old.

Whole-study results and caveats: Significantly larger top-250-clone fractions were found in tumors than in blood (p = 0.039).

Co-extracting RNA and DNA was done with 20-30 mg of unsorted bulk tissue as input. Each tumor was sampled at four poles and its centre. Making TCR beta cDNA involved approximately 530 ng total RNA and a constant-region primer. ARM-PCR was slightly modified, and three nested multiplex PCR rounds with it gave rise to the TCR beta libraries. TRBV1-TRBV30 forward primers and a C-beta reverse primer were used in the first two PCR rounds, which each ran for approximately 11 cycles. TCRdb passed the multiplex PCR reads through MiXCR, listing each CDR3 protein once. Of 20,000 to 25,000 distinct CDR3 sequences in the sample, approximately 79% are singletons; the top ten hold around 40%. CDR1 and CDR2 (germline): SGHAT, FQNNGV. Deletions cut 1 base from V and 0 bases from J, with 8 bases between. The CDR3 contains 15 residues.

Sequencing was done on a sample of liver tumor tissue from sampling region 1. Described subset: tumor region T1, superior pole. The chain couples TRBV11-2 to TRBJ2-3; D ambiguous. The receptor was isolated from a woman in her 30s with primary liver carcinoma and hepatitis B virus infection. CDR3 sequence reads: CASSLVGASTDTQYF. DNA for the CDR3: TGTGCCAGCAGCTTAGTCGGTGCTAGCACAGATACGCAGTATTTT.